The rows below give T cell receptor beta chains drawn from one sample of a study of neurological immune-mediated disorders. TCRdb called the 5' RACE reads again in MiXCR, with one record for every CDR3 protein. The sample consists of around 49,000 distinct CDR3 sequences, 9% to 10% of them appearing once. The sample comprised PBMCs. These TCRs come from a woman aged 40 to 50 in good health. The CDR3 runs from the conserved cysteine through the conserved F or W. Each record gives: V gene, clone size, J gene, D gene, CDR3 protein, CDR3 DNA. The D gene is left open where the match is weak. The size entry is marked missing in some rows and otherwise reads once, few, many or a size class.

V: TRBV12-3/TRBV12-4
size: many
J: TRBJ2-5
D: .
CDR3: CASSFKQTQYF
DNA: TGTGCCAGCAGTTTCAAGCAGACCCAGTACTTC

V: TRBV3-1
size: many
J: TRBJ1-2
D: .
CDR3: CASSQALLTPYTF
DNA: TGTGCCAGCAGCCAAGCCCTCCTCACCCCCTACACCTTC

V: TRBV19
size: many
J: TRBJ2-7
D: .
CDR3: CASSYSLVNEQYF
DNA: TGTGCCAGTAGTTACTCGCTGGTGAACGAGCAGTACTTC

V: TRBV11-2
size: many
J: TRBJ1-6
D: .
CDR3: CASSLGGASYNSPLHF
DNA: TGTGCCAGCAGCTTAGGAGGGGCTTCCTATAATTCACCCCTCCACTTT

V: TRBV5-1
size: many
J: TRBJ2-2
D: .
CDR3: CASSVGQGTAYTGELFF
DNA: TGCGCCAGCAGCGTGGGGCAAGGTACAGCCTACACCGGGGAGCTGTTTTTT

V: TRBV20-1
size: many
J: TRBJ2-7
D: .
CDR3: CSGSRSGHEQYF
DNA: TGCAGTGGCTCAAGATCGGGCCACGAGCAGTACTTC

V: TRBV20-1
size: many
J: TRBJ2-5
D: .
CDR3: CSARVQGLETQYF
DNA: TGCAGTGCTAGAGTACAAGGGCTGGAGACCCAGTACTTC

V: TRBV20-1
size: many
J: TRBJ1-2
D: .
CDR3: CSAGGAEVYGYTF
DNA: TGCAGTGCTGGGGGGGCGGAAGTCTATGGCTACACCTTC

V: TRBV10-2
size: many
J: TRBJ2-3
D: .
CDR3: CASRGNRVGDTQYF
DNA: TGCGCCAGCAGGGGGAACAGGGTAGGAGATACGCAGTATTTT

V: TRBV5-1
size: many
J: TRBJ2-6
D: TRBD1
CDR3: CASTGQGAPNYSGANVLTF
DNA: TGCGCCAGCACCGGACAGGGGGCCCCGAATTACTCTGGGGCCAACGTCCTGACTTTC

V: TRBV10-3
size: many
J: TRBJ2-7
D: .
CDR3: CAISGKDSSYEQYF
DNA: TGTGCCATCAGTGGTAAGGACTCATCCTACGAGCAGTACTTC

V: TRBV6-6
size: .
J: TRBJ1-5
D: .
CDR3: CASRPAVDSQPQHF
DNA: TGTGCCAGCAGGCCCGCTGTGGATTCCCAGCCCCAGCATTTT

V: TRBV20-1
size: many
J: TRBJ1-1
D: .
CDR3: CSARNPQVNTEAFF
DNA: TGCAGTGCTAGAAACCCCCAGGTGAACACTGAAGCTTTCTTT

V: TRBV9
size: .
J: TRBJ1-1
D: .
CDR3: CASKGVGTEAFF
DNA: TGTGCCAGCAAGGGGGTCGGGACTGAAGCTTTCTTT

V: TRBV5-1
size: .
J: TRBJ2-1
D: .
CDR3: CASSQNYNEQFF
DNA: TGCGCCAGCAGTCAGAACTACAATGAGCAGTTCTTC

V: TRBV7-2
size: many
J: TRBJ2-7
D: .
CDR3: CASGSGYEQYF
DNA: TGTGCCAGCGGAAGCGGTTACGAGCAGTACTTC

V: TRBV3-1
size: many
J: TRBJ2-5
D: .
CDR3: CASSRARGPLETQYF
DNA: TGTGCCAGCAGCCGCGCGAGGGGTCCTCTGGAGACCCAGTACTTC

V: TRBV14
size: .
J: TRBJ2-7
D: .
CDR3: CASSQLGSQYF
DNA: TGTGCCAGCAGCCAACTGGGCAGCCAGTACTTC

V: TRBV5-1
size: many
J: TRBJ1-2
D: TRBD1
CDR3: CASSPQGAVNYGYTF
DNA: TGCGCCAGCAGCCCACAGGGGGCGGTTAACTATGGCTACACCTTC

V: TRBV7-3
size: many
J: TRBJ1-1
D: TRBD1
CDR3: CASSSRGRDTEAFF
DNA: TGTGCCAGCAGCTCGAGGGGGCGCGACACTGAAGCTTTCTTT

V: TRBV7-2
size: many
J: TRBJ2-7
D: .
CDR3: CASSPRTGSQGEQYF
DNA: TGTGCCAGCAGCCCACGTACTGGGTCCCAAGGCGAGCAGTACTTC

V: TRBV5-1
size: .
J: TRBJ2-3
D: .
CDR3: CASRTTGQFTDTQYF
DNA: TGCGCCAGCAGAACAACGGGACAATTCACAGATACGCAGTATTTT

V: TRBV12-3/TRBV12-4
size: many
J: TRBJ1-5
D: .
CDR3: CASSLQGDSNQPQHF
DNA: TGTGCCAGCAGTCTGCAGGGAGATAGCAATCAGCCCCAGCATTTT

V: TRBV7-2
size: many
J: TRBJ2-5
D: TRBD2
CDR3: CASSLVGGGGQETQYF
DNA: TGTGCCAGCAGCTTAGTCGGCGGGGGGGGACAAGAGACCCAGTACTTC

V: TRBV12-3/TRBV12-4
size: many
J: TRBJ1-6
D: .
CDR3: CASSANSILNSPLHF
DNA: TGTGCCAGCAGTGCAAACAGTATCCTGAACTCACCCCTCCACTTT

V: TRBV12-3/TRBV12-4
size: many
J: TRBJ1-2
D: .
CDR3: CASSSPTVGGYTF
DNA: TGTGCCAGCAGTTCCCCGACCGTAGGGGGCTACACCTTC

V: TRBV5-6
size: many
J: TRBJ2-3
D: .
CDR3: CASSESTRAFSTDTQYF
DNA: TGTGCCAGCAGCGAGTCCACCCGGGCGTTCAGCACAGATACGCAGTATTTT

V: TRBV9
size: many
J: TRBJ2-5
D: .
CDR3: CASSLKPERTRGETQYF
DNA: TGTGCCAGCAGCCTCAAGCCGGAGCGCACACGCGGGGAGACCCAGTACTTC

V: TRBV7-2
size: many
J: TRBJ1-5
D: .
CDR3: CASSDIYYSNQPQHF
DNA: TGTGCCAGCAGCGATATCTATTATAGCAATCAGCCCCAGCATTTT